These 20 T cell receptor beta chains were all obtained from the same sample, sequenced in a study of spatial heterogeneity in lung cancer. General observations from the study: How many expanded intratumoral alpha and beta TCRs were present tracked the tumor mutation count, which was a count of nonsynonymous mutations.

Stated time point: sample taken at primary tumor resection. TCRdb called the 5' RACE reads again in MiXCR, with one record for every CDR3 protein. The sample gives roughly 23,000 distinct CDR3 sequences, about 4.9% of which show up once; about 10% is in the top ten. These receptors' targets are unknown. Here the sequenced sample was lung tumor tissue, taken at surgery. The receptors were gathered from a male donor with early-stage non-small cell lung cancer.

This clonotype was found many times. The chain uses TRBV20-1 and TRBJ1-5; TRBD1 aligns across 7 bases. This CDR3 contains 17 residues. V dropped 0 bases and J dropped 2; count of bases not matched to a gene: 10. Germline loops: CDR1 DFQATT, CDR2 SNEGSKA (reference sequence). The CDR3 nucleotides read TGCAGTGCTAGAGATCCCTCGACAGGGAGGCGCAATCAGCCCCAGCATTTT. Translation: CSARDPSTGRRNQPQHF.

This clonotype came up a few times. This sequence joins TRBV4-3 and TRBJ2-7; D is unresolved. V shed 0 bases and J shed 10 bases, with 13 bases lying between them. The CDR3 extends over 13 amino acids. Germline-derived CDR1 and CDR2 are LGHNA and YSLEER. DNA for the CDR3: TGCGCCAGCAGCCAAGATGAGAGGTCGGGCCAGTACTTC. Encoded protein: CASSQDERSGQYF.

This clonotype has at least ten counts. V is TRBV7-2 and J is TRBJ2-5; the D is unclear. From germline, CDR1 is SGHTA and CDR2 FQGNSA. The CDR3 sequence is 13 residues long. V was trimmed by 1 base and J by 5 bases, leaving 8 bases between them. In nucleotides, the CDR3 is TGTGCCAGCAGCTTAGTTTTCGGGGAGACCCAGTACTTC. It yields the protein CASSLVFGETQYF.

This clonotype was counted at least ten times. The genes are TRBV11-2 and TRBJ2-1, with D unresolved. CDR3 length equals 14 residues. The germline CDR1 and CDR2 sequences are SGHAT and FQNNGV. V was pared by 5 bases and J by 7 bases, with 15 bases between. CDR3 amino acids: CASSPELGGNEQFF. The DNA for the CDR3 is TGTGCCAGCAGCCCAGAGCTTGGTGGGAATGAGCAGTTCTTC.

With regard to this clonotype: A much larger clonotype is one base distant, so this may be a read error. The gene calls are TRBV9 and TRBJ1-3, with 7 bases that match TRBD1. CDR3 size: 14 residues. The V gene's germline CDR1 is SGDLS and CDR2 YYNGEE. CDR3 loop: CASSNRGSGITIYF. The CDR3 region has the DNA TGTGCCAGCAGCAACAGGGGCTCTGGAATCACCATATATTTT.

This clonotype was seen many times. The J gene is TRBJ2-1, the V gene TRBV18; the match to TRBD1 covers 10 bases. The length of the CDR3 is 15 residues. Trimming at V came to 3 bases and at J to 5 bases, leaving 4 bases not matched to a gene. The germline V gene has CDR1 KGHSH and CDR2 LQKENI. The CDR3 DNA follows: TGTGCCAGCTCACCCCGGGACAGGGGTCACAATGAGCAGTTCTTC. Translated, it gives CASSPRDRGHNEQFF.

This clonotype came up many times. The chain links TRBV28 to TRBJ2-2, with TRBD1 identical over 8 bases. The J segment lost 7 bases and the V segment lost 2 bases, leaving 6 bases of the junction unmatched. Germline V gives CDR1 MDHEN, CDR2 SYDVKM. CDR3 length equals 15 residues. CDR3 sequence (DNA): TGTGCCAGCAGTTTACGGTCAGGGGGCCACGGGGAGCTGTTTTTT. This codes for CASSLRSGGHGELFF.

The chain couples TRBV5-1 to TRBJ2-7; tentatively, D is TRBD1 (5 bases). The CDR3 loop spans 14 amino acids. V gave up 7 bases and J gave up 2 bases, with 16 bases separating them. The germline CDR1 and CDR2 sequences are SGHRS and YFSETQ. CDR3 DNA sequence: TGCGCCAGCGGAGTCACAGGACCTCCCTACGAGCAGTACTTC. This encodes CASGVTGPPYEQYF.

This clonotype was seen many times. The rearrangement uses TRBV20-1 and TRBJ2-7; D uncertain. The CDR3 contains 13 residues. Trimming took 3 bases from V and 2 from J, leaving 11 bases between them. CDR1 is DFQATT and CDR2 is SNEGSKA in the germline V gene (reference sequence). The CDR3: CSASTRRTYEQYF. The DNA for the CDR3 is TGCAGTGCTAGCACGAGACGAACCTACGAGCAGTACTTC.

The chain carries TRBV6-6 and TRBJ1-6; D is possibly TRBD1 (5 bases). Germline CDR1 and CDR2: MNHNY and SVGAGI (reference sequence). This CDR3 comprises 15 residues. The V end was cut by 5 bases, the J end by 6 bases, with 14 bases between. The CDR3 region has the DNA TGTGCCAGCAGTCCCCCGGGGGTAGGTAATTCACCCCTCCACTTT. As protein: CASSPPGVGNSPLHF.

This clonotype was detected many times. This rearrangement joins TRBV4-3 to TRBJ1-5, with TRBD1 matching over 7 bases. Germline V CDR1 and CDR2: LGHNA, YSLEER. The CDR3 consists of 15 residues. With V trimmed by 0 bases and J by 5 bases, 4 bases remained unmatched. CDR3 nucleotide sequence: TGCGCCAGCAGCCAAGACCGACAGGGTGATCAGCCCCAGCATTTT. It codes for CASSQDRQGDQPQHF.

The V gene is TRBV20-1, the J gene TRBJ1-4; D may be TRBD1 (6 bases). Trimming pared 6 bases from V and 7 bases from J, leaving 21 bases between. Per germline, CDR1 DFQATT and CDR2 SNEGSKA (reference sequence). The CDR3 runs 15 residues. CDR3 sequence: CSALPPQGLSEKLFF. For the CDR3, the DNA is TGCAGTGCCCTCCCGCCCCAGGGGCTTAGTGAAAAACTGTTTTTT.

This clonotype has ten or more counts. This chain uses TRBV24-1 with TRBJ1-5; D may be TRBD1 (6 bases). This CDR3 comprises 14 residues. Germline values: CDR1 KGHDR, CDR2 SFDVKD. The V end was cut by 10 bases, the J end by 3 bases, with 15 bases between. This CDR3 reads CATSWGADNQPQHF. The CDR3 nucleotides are TGTGCCACATCGTGGGGGGCGGACAATCAGCCCCAGCATTTT.

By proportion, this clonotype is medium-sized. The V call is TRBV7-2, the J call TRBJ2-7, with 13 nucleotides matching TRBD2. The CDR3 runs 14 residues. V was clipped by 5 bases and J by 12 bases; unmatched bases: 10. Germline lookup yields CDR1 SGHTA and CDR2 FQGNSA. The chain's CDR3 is CASSPGLAGVSSYF. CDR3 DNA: TGTGCCAGCAGCCCAGGACTAGCGGGAGTATCCTCGTACTTC.

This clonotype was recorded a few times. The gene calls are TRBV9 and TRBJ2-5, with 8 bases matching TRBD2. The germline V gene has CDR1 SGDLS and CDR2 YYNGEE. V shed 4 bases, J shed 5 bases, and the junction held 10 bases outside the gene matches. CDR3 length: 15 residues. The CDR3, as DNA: TGTGCCAGCAGCATTTTAGCGGGATCGGGGGAGACCCAGTACTTC. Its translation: CASSILAGSGETQYF.

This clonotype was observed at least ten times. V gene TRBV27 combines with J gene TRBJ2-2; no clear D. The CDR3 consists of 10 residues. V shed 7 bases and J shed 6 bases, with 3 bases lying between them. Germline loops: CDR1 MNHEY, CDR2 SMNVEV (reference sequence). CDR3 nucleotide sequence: TGTGCCAGCAACCCCGGGGAGCTGTTTTTT. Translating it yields CASNPGELFF.

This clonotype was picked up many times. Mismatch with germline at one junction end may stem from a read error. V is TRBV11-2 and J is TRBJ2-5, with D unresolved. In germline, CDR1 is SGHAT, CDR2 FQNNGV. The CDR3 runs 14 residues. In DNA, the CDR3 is TGTGCCAGCAGGTTAGGTCATAGGACCGAGACCCAGTACTTC. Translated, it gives CASRLGHRTETQYF.

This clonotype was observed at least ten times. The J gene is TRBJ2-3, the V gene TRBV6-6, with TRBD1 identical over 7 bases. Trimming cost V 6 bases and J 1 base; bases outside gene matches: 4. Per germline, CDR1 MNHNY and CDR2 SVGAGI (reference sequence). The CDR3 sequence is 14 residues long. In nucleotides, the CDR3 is TGTGCCAGCAGAAGGACAGGCCGCACAGATACGCAGTATTTT. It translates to CASRRTGRTDTQYF.

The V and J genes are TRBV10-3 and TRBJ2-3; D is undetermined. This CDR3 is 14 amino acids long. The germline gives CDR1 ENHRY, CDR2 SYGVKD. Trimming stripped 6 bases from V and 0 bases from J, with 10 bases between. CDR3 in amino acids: CAIRGSGSTDTQYF. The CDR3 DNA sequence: TGTGCCATCAGGGGGTCCGGGAGCACAGATACGCAGTATTTT.

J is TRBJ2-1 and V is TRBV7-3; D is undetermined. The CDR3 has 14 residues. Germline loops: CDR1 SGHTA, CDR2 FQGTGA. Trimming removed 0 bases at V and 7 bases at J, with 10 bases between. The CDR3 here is CASSLTQASNEQFF. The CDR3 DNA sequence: TGTGCCAGCAGCTTAACGCAGGCTAGTAATGAGCAGTTCTTC.